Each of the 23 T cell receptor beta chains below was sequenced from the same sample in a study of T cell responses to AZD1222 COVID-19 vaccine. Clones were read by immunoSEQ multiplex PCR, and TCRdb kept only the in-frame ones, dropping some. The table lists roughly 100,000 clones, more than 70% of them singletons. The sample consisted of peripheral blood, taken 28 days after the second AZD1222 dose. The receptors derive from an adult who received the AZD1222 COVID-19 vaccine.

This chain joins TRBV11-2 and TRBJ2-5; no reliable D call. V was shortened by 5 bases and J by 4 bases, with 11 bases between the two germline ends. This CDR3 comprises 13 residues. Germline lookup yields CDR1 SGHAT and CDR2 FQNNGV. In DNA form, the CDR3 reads TGTGCCAGCAGCCCATCACCCGGAGAGACCCAGTACTTC. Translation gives CASSPSPGETQYF.

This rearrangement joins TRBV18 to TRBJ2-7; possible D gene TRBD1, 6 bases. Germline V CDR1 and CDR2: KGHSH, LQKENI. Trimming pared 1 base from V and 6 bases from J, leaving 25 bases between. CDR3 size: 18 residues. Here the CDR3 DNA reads TGTGCCAGCTCACCACAGGGGATTACCCGGGACACCATGTCCGAGCAGTACTTC. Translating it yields CASSPQGITRDTMSEQYF.

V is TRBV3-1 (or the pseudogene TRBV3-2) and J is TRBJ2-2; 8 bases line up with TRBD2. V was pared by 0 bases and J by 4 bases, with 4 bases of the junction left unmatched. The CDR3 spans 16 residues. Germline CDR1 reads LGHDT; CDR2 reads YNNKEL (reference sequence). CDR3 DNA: TGTGCCAGCAGCCAAGATCCAGCGGGAGTCACCGGGGAGCTGTTTTTT. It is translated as CASSQDPAGVTGELFF.

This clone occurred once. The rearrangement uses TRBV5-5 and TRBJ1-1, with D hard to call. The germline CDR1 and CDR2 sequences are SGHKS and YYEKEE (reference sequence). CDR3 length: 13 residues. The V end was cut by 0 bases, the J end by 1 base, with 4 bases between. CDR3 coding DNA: TGTGCCAGCAGCTTGGGAGCGAACACTGAAGCTTTCTTT. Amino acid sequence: CASSLGANTEAFF.

The CDR3 sequence is CASSLKGANEKLFF. The CDR3 coding sequence is TGTGCCAGCAGCCTAAAGGGGGCTAATGAAAAACTGTTTTTT. This sequence joins TRBV6-5 and TRBJ1-4, with D perhaps matching TRBD1 (6 bases). Looked up from germline, CDR1 is MNHEY and CDR2 is SVGAGI. The CDR3 length is 14 residues. V lost 6 bases to trimming and J lost 3 bases, with 11 bases between them.

The CDR3 sequence is CASSQEEKLFF. The CDR3 DNA reads as TGTGCCAGCAGCCAGGAGGAAAAACTGTTTTTT. This rearrangement joins TRBV14 to TRBJ1-4; no clear D. V shed 3 bases and J shed 8 bases, with 4 bases lying between them. Germline CDR1 SGHDN, CDR2 FVKESK. There are 11 residues in the CDR3.

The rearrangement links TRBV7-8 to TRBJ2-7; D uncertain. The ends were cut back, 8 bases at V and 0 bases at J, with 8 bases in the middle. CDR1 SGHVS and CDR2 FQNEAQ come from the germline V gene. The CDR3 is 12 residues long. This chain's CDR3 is CASLGNSYEQYF. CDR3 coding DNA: TGTGCCAGCCTGGGCAACTCCTACGAGCAGTACTTC.

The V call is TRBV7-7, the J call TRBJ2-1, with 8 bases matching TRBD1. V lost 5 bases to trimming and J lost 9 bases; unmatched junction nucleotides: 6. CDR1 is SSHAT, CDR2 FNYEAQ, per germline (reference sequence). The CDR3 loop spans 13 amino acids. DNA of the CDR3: TGTGCCAGCAGCCAGTCTACAGGGGGTGAGCAGTTCTTC. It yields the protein CASSQSTGGEQFF.

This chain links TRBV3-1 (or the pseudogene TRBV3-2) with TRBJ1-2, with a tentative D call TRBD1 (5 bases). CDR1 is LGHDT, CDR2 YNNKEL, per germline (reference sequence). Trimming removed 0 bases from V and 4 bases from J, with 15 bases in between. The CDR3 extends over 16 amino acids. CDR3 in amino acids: CASSQDQGVPSYGYTF. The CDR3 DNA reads TGTGCCAGCAGCCAAGATCAAGGGGTTCCGAGCTATGGCTACACCTTC.

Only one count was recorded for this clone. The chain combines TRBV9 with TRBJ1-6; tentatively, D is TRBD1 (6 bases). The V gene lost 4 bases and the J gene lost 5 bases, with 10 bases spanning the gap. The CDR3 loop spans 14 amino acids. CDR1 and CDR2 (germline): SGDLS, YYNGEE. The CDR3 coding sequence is TGTGCCAGCAGCCTAAACAGGGATAATTCACCCCTCCACTTT. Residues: CASSLNRDNSPLHF.

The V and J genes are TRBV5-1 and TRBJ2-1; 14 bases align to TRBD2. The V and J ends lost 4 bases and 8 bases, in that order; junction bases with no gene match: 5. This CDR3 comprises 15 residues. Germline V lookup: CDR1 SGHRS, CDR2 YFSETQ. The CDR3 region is CASSPGTSGSHEQFF. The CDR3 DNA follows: TGCGCCAGCAGCCCCGGGACTAGCGGGAGCCATGAGCAGTTCTTC.

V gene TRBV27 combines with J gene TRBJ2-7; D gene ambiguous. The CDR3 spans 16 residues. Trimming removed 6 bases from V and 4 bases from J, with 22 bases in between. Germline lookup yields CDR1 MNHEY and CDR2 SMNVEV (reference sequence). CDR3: CASSYLPAPTLYEQYF. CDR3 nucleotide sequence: TGTGCCAGCAGCTACCTCCCCGCTCCGACTCTATACGAGCAGTACTTC.

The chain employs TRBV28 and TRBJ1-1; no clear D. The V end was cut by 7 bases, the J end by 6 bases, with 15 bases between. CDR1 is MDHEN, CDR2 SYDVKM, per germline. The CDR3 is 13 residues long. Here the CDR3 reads CASNFRLGSEAFF. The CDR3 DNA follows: TGTGCCAGCAATTTTCGATTGGGCTCTGAAGCTTTCTTT.

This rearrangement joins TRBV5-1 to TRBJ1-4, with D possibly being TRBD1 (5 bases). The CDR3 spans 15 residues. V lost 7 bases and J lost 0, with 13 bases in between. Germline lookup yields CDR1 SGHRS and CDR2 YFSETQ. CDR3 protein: CASRTLTATNEKLFF. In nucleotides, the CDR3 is TGCGCCAGCCGAACACTGACAGCAACTAATGAAAAACTGTTTTTT.

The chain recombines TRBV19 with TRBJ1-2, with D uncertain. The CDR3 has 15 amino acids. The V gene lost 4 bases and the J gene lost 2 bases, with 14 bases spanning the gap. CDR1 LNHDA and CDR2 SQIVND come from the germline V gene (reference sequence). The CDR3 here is CASSTPRLLNYGYTF. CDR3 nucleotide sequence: TGTGCCAGTAGTACTCCTCGGCTCTTAAACTATGGCTACACCTTC.

The CDR3 here is CASSRRWLNTEAFF. CDR3 bases: TGTGCCAGCAGTCGGAGGTGGTTGAACACTGAAGCTTTCTTT. The J gene is TRBJ1-1, the V gene TRBV5-5, with D unresolved. This CDR3 region has 14 residues. The V end lost 5 bases, the J end lost 0 bases, and 11 bases lay between the germline ends. Germline V gene lookup returns CDR1 SGHKS and CDR2 YYEKEE (reference sequence).

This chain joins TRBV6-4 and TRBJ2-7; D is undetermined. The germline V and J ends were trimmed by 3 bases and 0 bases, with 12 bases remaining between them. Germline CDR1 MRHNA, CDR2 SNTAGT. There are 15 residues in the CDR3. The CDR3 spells CASSDRRSFSYEQYF. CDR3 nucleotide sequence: TGTGCCAGCAGTGATAGGCGTAGCTTCTCCTACGAGCAGTACTTC.

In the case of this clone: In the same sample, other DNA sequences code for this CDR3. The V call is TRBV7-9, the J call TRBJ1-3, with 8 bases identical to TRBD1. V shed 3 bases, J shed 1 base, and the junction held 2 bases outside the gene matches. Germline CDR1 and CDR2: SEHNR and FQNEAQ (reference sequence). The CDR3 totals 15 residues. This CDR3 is CASSFQGASGNTIYF. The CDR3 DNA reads TGTGCCAGCAGCTTCCAGGGGGCTTCTGGAAACACCATATATTTT.

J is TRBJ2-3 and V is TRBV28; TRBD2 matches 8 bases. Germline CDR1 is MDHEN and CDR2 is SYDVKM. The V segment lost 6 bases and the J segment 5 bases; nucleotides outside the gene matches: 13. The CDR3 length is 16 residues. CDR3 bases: TGTGCCAGCAGCCTTCCCATAGGGGCGGGAGGAGATACGCAGTATTTT. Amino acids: CASSLPIGAGGDTQYF.

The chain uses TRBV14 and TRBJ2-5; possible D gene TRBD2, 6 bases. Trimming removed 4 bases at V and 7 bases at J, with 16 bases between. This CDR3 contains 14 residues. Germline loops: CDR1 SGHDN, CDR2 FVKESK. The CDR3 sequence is CASSPKTDGGTQYF. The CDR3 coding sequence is TGTGCCAGCAGCCCTAAGACAGACGGGGGGACCCAGTACTTC.

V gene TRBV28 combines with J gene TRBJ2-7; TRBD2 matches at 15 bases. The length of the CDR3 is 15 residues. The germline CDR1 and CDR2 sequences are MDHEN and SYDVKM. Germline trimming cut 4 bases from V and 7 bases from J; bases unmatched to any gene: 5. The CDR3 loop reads CASSSGLAGGQEQYF. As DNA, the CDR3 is TGTGCCAGCAGTTCAGGACTAGCGGGAGGGCAAGAGCAGTACTTC.

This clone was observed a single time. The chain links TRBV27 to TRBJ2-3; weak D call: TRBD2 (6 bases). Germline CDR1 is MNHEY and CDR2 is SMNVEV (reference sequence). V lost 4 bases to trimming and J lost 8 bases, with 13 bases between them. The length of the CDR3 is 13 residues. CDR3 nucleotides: TGTGCCAGCAGTTCATACTCCGGGGGTACGCAGTATTTT. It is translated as CASSSYSGGTQYF.

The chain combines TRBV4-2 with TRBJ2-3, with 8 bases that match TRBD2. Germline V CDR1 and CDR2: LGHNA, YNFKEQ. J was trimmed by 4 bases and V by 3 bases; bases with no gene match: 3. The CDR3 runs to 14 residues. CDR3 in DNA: TGTGCCAGCAGCCAGGGACTAGGGCCAGATACGCAGTATTTT. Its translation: CASSQGLGPDTQYF.